The next 28 T cell receptor beta chains were all read from a single sample in a study of beta chain features in type 1 diabetes. Sequencing targeted expressed TCRB transcripts, as all isolated RNA had been reverse transcribed. Profiled with immunoSEQ multiplex PCR; TCRdb holds only in-frame clones, not every one. The sample holds 900,000 or so clones, roughly 15% seen once. Sequencing was carried out using naive CD4+ T cells from blood. The receptor source for this set is a young woman in good health.

This chain uses TRBV4-3 with TRBJ2-7; 9 bases map to TRBD1. Germline CDR1 LGHNA, CDR2 YSLEER. The CDR3 is 15 residues long. V shed 3 bases and J 4 bases; nucleotides not matched to a gene: 7. CDR3: CASSHLRGTGYEQYF. In nucleotides, the CDR3 is TGCGCCAGCAGCCACCTGCGCGGGACAGGGTACGAGCAGTACTTC.

The sample holds a few counts of this clone. Within the sample, other DNA sequences also encode this same CDR3. The chain couples TRBV5-1 to TRBJ2-5; 8 bases map to TRBD1. CDR3 size: 14 residues. J gave up 4 bases and V 2 bases, and 4 bases lay outside the gene matches. CDR1 is SGHRS, CDR2 YFSETQ, per germline. CDR3: CASSFQGAGETQYF. DNA for the CDR3: TGCGCCAGCAGCTTTCAGGGGGCGGGAGAGACCCAGTACTTC.

This clone was detected only a few times. This chain's CDR3 is CASSLTRAPDTQYF. CDR3 nucleotides: TGTGCCAGCAGTCTAACCAGGGCCCCAGATACGCAGTATTTT. The rearrangement joins TRBV6-5 to TRBJ2-3; possibly TRBD1 for D (5 bases). Germline CDR1 reads MNHEY; CDR2 reads SVGAGI. Between the trimmed V and J ends, which lost 5 bases and 4 bases, there was a span of 13 bases. This CDR3 is built from 14 residues.

This clone was counted between two and nine times. Other DNA sequences of this sample code for an identical CDR3. This chain uses TRBV20-1 with TRBJ2-5, with D unresolved. The V gene lost 4 bases and the J gene lost 1 base, with 4 bases spanning the gap. Looked up from germline, CDR1 is DFQATT and CDR2 is SNEGSKA (reference sequence). This CDR3 comprises 11 residues. The CDR3 sequence: CSATLQETQYF. For the CDR3, the DNA is TGCAGTGCTACTCTCCAAGAGACCCAGTACTTC.

This clone was detected a few times. The V call is TRBV9, the J call TRBJ2-1, with D perhaps matching TRBD1 (7 bases). Trimming pared 4 bases from V and 8 bases from J, leaving 19 bases between. CDR1 is SGDLS and CDR2 is YYNGEE in the germline V gene. The CDR3 is made up of 15 amino acids. CDR3 amino acids: CASSSNQGGYDEQFF. In nucleotides, the CDR3 is TGTGCCAGCAGCTCCAACCAGGGGGGTTACGATGAGCAGTTCTTC.

J is TRBJ2-5 and V is TRBV10-3, with D uncertain. This CDR3 comprises 12 residues. Germline CDR1 reads ENHRY; CDR2 reads SYGVKD. V was clipped by 6 bases and J by 0 bases, with 5 bases between them. This CDR3 is CAIRAYQETQYF. CDR3 sequence (DNA): TGTGCCATCAGGGCGTACCAAGAGACCCAGTACTTC.

The chain links TRBV4-2 to TRBJ2-1, with 8 positions matching TRBD2. J was trimmed by 5 bases and V by 0 bases; bases with no gene match: 12. The CDR3 runs 18 residues. CDR1 is LGHNA and CDR2 is YNFKEQ in the germline V gene. The DNA for the CDR3 is TGTGCCAGCAGCCAAGATTCCTTAGTAGCGGGAACCGACAATGAGCAGTTCTTC. Its translation is CASSQDSLVAGTDNEQFF.

J is TRBJ1-5 and V is TRBV28; D is undetermined. The CDR3 length is 16 residues. V was cut by 4 bases and J by 0 bases, with 13 bases left in between. Germline CDR1 is MDHEN and CDR2 is SYDVKM. The chain's CDR3 is CASSSGGSYSNQPQHF. DNA of the CDR3: TGTGCCAGCAGTTCGGGAGGGTCTTATAGCAATCAGCCCCAGCATTTT.

As to this clone: The sample has other DNA sequences that encode this CDR3 too. The chain uses TRBV5-1 and TRBJ2-1, with D unresolved. The germline gives CDR1 SGHRS, CDR2 YFSETQ. The CDR3 runs to 13 residues. Trimming stripped 0 bases from V and 4 bases from J, with 5 bases between. The CDR3 DNA reads TGCGCCAGCAGCTTGGTCCCATACAATGAGCAGTTCTTC. Amino acid sequence: CASSLVPYNEQFF.

This clone has a handful of counts. The chain carries TRBV5-1 and TRBJ2-1; 7 nucleotides line up with TRBD1. The length of the CDR3 is 16 residues. CDR1 is SGHRS, CDR2 YFSETQ, per germline. V gave up 4 bases and J gave up 3 bases; unmatched junction bases: 10. Here the CDR3 reads CASSGGQGVVYNEQFF. DNA for the CDR3: TGCGCCAGCAGCGGCGGGCAGGGGGTGGTCTACAATGAGCAGTTCTTC.

The chain couples TRBV2 to TRBJ1-1, with no clear D. CDR3 size: 15 residues. The V gene lost 0 bases and the J gene lost 1 base, with 9 bases spanning the gap. Germline V gives CDR1 SNHLY, CDR2 FYNNEI. The CDR3 bases are TGTGCCAGCAGTGAAGCGCTTCGAGGGAACACTGAAGCTTTCTTT. It is translated as CASSEALRGNTEAFF.

A few counts support this clone. This chain connects TRBV10-3 to TRBJ2-7; no firm D call. Germline CDR1 reads ENHRY; CDR2 reads SYGVKD. The CDR3 length is 12 residues. Trimming removed 6 bases at V and 2 bases at J, with 8 bases between. The CDR3 sequence: CAISPSTYEQYF. CDR3 sequence (DNA): TGTGCCATCAGCCCCTCCACCTACGAGCAGTACTTC.

This clone was picked up a small number of times. CDR3 sequence: CASRRQGSPLYGYTF. CDR3 in DNA: TGTGCCAGCAGACGACAGGGCTCGCCTCTCTATGGCTACACCTTC. The chain employs TRBV28 and TRBJ1-2; 7 nucleotides match TRBD1. This CDR3 has 15 amino acids. Germline-derived CDR1 and CDR2 are MDHEN and SYDVKM. V lost 6 bases, J lost 4 bases, and 11 bases stayed unmatched.

The chain is built from TRBV29-1 and TRBJ2-5; no clear D. The last part of the DNA fits TRBJ2-7 better; the J call may be wrong. The CDR3 is 11 residues long. Germline V gene sequence: CDR1 SQVTM, CDR2 ANQGSEA. The CDR3 sequence: CSANLFHEQYF. In DNA, the CDR3 is TGCAGCGCAAACCTATTCCACGAGCAGTACTTC.

This clone was recorded a few times. The chain is built from TRBV11-1 and TRBJ2-1; 13 nucleotides align to TRBD2. There are 15 residues in the CDR3. Unmatched junction bases numbered 5, after V lost 2 bases and J lost 10 bases. Looked up from germline, CDR1 is SGHAT and CDR2 is FQDESV (reference sequence). CDR3 nucleotide sequence: TGTGCCAGCAGCTTAAGGACTAGCGGGAGAAGGGAGCAGTTCTTC. Residues: CASSLRTSGRREQFF.

The CDR3 nucleotides read TGTGCCAGCTCCCGGGACAGGGTTATTGGTTGGCGGTCAGCAATAATCGGCTACACCTTC. It yields the protein CASSRDRVIGWRSAIIGYTF. J is TRBJ1-2 and V is TRBV18; 9 nucleotides align to TRBD1. This CDR3 spans 20 amino acids. The germline gives CDR1 KGHSH, CDR2 LQKENI. V dropped 6 bases and J dropped 8; count of bases not matched to a gene: 28.

J is TRBJ2-1 and V is TRBV12-5, with 12 nucleotides matching TRBD2. Germline V gene lookup returns CDR1 LGHNT and CDR2 FRNRAP. Trimming took 7 bases from V and 9 from J; bases not matched to a gene: 13. CDR3 length: 16 residues. CDR3 bases: TGTGCTAGTGCATTACCCCGGACTAGCGGGACTGGTGAGCAGTTCTTC. The encoded protein is CASALPRTSGTGEQFF. Using reference TRBV12-5 and TRBJ2-1 for the parts outside the CDR3, the full variable domain is DARVTQTPRHKVTEMGQEVTMRCQPILGHNTVFWYRQTMMQGLELLAYFRNRAPLDDSGMPKDRFSAEMPDATLATLKIQPSEPRDSAVYFCASALPRTSGTGEQFFGPGTRLTVL.

This clone was counted only a few times. The rearrangement links TRBV2 to TRBJ1-1, with D unresolved. The CDR3 extends over 13 amino acids. The germline gives CDR1 SNHLY, CDR2 FYNNEI. V lost 3 bases and J lost 5, with 10 bases in between. CDR3 protein: CASSDEFETEAFF. CDR3 bases: TGTGCCAGCAGTGATGAATTTGAAACTGAAGCTTTCTTT.

The chain couples TRBV7-8 to TRBJ2-3; D is unresolved. V was clipped by 5 bases and J by 1 base, with 10 bases between them. Germline CDR1 is SGHVS and CDR2 is FQNEAQ. There are 14 residues in the CDR3. Here the CDR3 DNA reads TGTGCCAGCAGCCCCCTTTGGGGCACAGATACGCAGTATTTT. Its protein product is CASSPLWGTDTQYF. The full variable domain, in which reference TRBV7-8 and TRBJ2-3 provide the parts outside the CDR3, is GAGVSQSPRYKVAKRGQDVALRCDPISGHVSLFWYQQALGQGPEFLTYFQNEAQLDKSGLPSDRFFAERPEGSVSTLKIQRTQQEDSAVYLCASSPLWGTDTQYFGPGTRLTVL.

This chain joins TRBV25-1 and TRBJ2-5; 9 bases fit TRBD1. Germline V gene sequence: CDR1 MGHDK, CDR2 SYGVNS. Trimming cost V 3 bases and J 6 bases; bases outside gene matches: 14. The CDR3 length is 17 residues. As DNA, the CDR3 is TGTGCCAGCAGTGATCCCACCGGGACAGGGATGGGAAAGACCCAGTACTTC. It yields the protein CASSDPTGTGMGKTQYF.

This chain joins TRBV4-2 and TRBJ2-2; perhaps TRBD2 as D (5 bases). The CDR3 is 16 residues long. Trimming cost V 5 bases and J 1 base, with 14 bases left between them. Germline lookup yields CDR1 LGHNA and CDR2 YNFKEQ. The CDR3 is CASSGPSGRNTGELFF. The CDR3 bases are TGTGCCAGCAGCGGTCCAAGTGGGAGGAACACCGGGGAGCTGTTTTTT.

The V call is TRBV7-3, the J call TRBJ2-5, with unresolved D. The DNA end favors TRBJ2-7, so the J call may be wrong. CDR1 and CDR2 from the germline V gene are SGHTA and FQGTGA. The CDR3 covers 13 residues. For the CDR3, the DNA is TGTGCCAGCAGCTCCGGACCGTCCTACGAGCAGTACTTC. This translates into CASSSGPSYEQYF.

The V gene is TRBV28, the J gene TRBJ1-1; D perhaps matches TRBD1 (6 bases). V shed 2 bases and J shed 5 bases, with 18 bases lying between them. The CDR3 contains 16 residues. Germline CDR1 reads MDHEN; CDR2 reads SYDVKM. The CDR3 is CASSLDWGTGLTEAFF. The CDR3 coding sequence is TGTGCCAGCAGTTTAGATTGGGGTACAGGGTTGACTGAAGCTTTCTTT.

The chain is built from TRBV7-9 and TRBJ2-4, with TRBD1 as a possible D gene (5 bases). Germline V gene lookup returns CDR1 SEHNR and CDR2 FQNEAQ (reference sequence). Deletions cut 3 bases from V and 8 bases from J, with 11 bases between. CDR3 length equals 13 residues. The CDR3 nucleotides read TGTGCCAGCAGCTTGGGCAGGGTTGACATTCAGTACTTC. Protein product: CASSLGRVDIQYF.

The CDR3 DNA is TGTGCCAGCAGCTTTCGAGCGGGGACACCCTACAATGAGCAGTTCTTC. Encoded protein: CASSFRAGTPYNEQFF. This rearrangement joins TRBV7-9 to TRBJ2-1; tentatively, D is TRBD2 (7 bases). Deletions cut 3 bases from V and 2 bases from J, with 14 bases between. Germline CDR1 reads SEHNR; CDR2 reads FQNEAQ (reference sequence). The CDR3 spans 16 residues.

This clone was recorded a few times. The chain has TRBV9 and TRBJ1-1, with 7 nucleotides matching TRBD1. From germline, CDR1 is SGDLS and CDR2 YYNGEE. J lost 0 bases, V lost 0 bases, and 2 bases had no gene match. This CDR3 is 15 amino acids long. CDR3 sequence (DNA): TGTGCCAGCAGCGTAGGACAGGGTTTGAACACTGAAGCTTTCTTT. As protein: CASSVGQGLNTEAFF. The variable domain in full, completed from reference TRBV9 and TRBJ1-1, reads DSGVTQTPKHLITATGQRVTLRCSPRSGDLSVYWYQQSLDQGLQFLIQYYNGEERAKGNILERFSAQQFPDLHSELNLSSLELGDSALYFCASSVGQGLNTEAFFGQGTRLTVV.

This clone was observed a handful of times. The chain is built from TRBV7-9 and TRBJ2-1; TRBD2 might be the D (5 bases). With 8 bases removed from V and 4 bases from J, the gap between germline ends came to 6 bases. The CDR3 sequence is 11 residues long. The germline V gene has CDR1 SEHNR and CDR2 FQNEAQ (reference sequence). This CDR3 reads CASEGYNEQFF. The DNA of the CDR3 is TGTGCCAGCGAGGGTTACAATGAGCAGTTCTTC.

This clone was seen more than once but under ten times. This chain connects TRBV9 to TRBJ1-3; TRBD1 matches at 7 bases. The CDR3 covers 16 residues. Germline V lookup: CDR1 SGDLS, CDR2 YYNGEE. With 3 bases clipped from V and 0 bases from J, the junction kept 6 bases outside the gene matches. The CDR3 is CASSGRQGGSGNTIYF. Here the CDR3 DNA reads TGTGCCAGCAGCGGTCGACAGGGCGGCTCTGGAAACACCATATATTTT.